The 12 T cell receptor beta chains listed next were all sequenced from one sample in a study. TCRdb re-called the RT-PCR reads through MiXCR, storing one row per CDR3 protein. The profile shows more than 550,000 distinct CDR3 sequences, more than 13% of them singletons. The specimen sequenced was memory CD4+ T cells from blood. These receptors were collected from a female donor in good health, serving as a healthy control.

Comment on this clonotype: A much more abundant neighbour one base away suggests this may be a read error. The chain recombines TRBV20-1 with TRBJ2-1; TRBD1 might be the D (5 bases). The CDR3 consists of 13 residues. CDR1 DFQATT and CDR2 SNEGSKA come from the germline V gene (reference sequence). Trimming took off 5 bases at V and 5 bases at J, with 13 bases between the two ends. CDR3 DNA sequence: TGCAGTGCTTACAGGACCTGTAACAATGAGCAGTTCTTC. Translating it yields CSAYRTCNNEQFF.

The chain couples TRBV7-2 to TRBJ1-4, with D possibly being TRBD1 (5 bases). This CDR3 is built from 15 residues. V lost 6 bases to trimming and J lost 3 bases, with 14 bases between them. CDR1 and CDR2 (germline): SGHTA, FQGNSA. Here the CDR3 DNA reads TGTGCCAGCAGTGCGGACTGGGGGGCTAATGAAAAACTGTTTTTT. As protein: CASSADWGANEKLFF.

The genes are TRBV6-6 and TRBJ1-1, with D uncertain. V gave up 5 bases and J gave up 5 bases, with 15 bases separating them. From germline, CDR1 is MNHNY and CDR2 SVGAGI (reference sequence). This CDR3 has 14 amino acids. CDR3 DNA sequence: TGTGCCAGCAGTCAAACTGGGTCCGCTACTGAAGCTTTCTTT. This encodes CASSQTGSATEAFF.

The chain links TRBV20-1 to TRBJ1-2; D is ambiguous. CDR1 is DFQATT, CDR2 SNEGSKA, per germline (reference sequence). This CDR3 spans 12 amino acids. Written as DNA, the CDR3 is TGCAGGGCAATATCTGGGAACGTCGGCTACACCTTC. Translated: CRAISGNVGYTF.

The CDR3 region has the DNA TGTGCCAGTAGATATCGGACAGGGGAGATCAATCAGCCCCAGCATTTT. Its translation is CASRYRTGEINQPQHF. The J gene is TRBJ1-5, the V gene TRBV28, with TRBD1 matching 9 bases. The V gene end was trimmed by 9 bases and the J gene end by 3 bases; junction bases not matched to a gene: 12. Germline CDR1 is MDHEN and CDR2 is SYDVKM. This CDR3 spans 16 amino acids.

The chain couples TRBV7-2 to TRBJ2-5; 9 bases match TRBD1. V dropped 8 bases and J dropped 5; count of bases not matched to a gene: 9. The CDR3 runs to 14 residues. CDR1 SGHTA and CDR2 FQGNSA come from the germline V gene. The CDR3 DNA reads as TGTGCCAGCTCCTGGGACAGGGCCGGCGAGACCCAGTACTTC. It is translated as CASSWDRAGETQYF.

This clonotype has more than one count but fewer than ten. The chain joins TRBV7-2 to TRBJ1-3; no definite D call. V gave up 4 bases and J gave up 7 bases, with 8 bases separating them. The germline V gene has CDR1 SGHTA and CDR2 FQGNSA. The CDR3 sequence is 12 residues long. CDR3 sequence (DNA): TGTGCCAGCAGCTCCAGGAGCAACACCATATATTTT. Protein sequence: CASSSRSNTIYF.

This clonotype was picked up many times. The V gene is TRBV20-1, the J gene TRBJ2-7, with 14 bases that match TRBD2. V was pared by 5 bases and J by 5 bases, with 20 bases of the junction left unmatched. The germline V gene encodes CDR1 DFQATT and CDR2 SNEGSKA (reference sequence). This CDR3 has 19 residues. The CDR3 sequence: CSAAPTSGRAGSRLNEQYF. The CDR3 DNA reads as TGCAGTGCTGCCCCGACTAGCGGGAGGGCCGGTTCAAGGTTAAACGAGCAGTACTTC.

This chain connects TRBV4-2 to TRBJ2-3; 11 bases are a match to TRBD2. Trimming took 4 bases from V and 6 from J; bases not matched to a gene: 9. This CDR3 spans 16 amino acids. Per the germline V gene, CDR1 is LGHNA and CDR2 is YNFKEQ. The CDR3 DNA reads as TGTGCCAGCAGCCTAACTAGCGGGAGTGCTGAGGATACGCAGTATTTT. Encoded protein: CASSLTSGSAEDTQYF.

For this clonotype: Possible read error: a much larger clone is one base away. The CDR3 coding sequence is TGCAGTGCCATCGATGGACAGACCAACGAGCAGTACTTC. It codes for CSAIDGQTNEQYF. This chain links TRBV20-1 with TRBJ2-7; a possible D gene is TRBD1 (6 bases). Trimming removed 6 bases at V and 5 bases at J, with 17 bases between. CDR1 and CDR2 from the germline V gene are DFQATT and SNEGSKA (reference sequence). This CDR3 spans 13 amino acids.

This clonotype was counted a few times. The chain has TRBV12-5 and TRBJ2-7; D might be TRBD2 (5 bases). CDR3 size: 10 residues. Germline V gives CDR1 LGHNT, CDR2 FRNRAP. Trimming stripped 8 bases from V and 12 bases from J, with 14 bases between. CDR3 nucleotide sequence: TGTGCTAGTAAATCGGGATGTCGGTACTTC. Translation: CASKSGCRYF.

V usage is TRBV27 and J usage is TRBJ2-3, with TRBD2 matching over 11 bases. The CDR3 length is 16 residues. Unmatched junction bases numbered 4, after V lost 5 bases and J lost 0 bases. Germline V CDR1 and CDR2: MNHEY, SMNVEV (reference sequence). CDR3 amino acids: CASSRRLAGSTDTQYF. CDR3 in DNA: TGTGCCAGCAGTCGACGACTAGCGGGGAGCACAGATACGCAGTATTTT.